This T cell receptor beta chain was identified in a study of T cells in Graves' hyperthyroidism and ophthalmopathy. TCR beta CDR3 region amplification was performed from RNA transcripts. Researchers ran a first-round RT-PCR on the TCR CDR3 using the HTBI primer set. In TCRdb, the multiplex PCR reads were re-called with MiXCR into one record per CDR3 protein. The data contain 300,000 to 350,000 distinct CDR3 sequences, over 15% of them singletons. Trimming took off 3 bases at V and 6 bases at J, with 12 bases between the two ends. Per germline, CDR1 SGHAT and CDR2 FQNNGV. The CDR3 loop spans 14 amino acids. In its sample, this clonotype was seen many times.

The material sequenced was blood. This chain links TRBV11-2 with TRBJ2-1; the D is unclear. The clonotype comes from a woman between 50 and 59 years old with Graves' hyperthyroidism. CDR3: CASSFERFLNEQFF. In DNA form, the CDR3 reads TGTGCCAGCAGCTTCGAACGCTTCCTCAATGAGCAGTTCTTC.